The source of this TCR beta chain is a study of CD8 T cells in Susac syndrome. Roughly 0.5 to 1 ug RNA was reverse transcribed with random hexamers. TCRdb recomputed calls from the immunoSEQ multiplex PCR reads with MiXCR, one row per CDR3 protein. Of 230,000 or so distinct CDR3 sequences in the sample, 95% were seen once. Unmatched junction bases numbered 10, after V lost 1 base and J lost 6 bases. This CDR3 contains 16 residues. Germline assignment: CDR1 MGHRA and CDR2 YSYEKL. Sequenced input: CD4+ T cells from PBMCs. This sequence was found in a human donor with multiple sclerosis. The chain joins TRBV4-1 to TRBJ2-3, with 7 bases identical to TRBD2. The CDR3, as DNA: TGCGCCAGCAGCCAAGTGGTTAGCGGGCCAGAGGATACGCAGTATTTT. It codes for CASSQVVSGPEDTQYF.